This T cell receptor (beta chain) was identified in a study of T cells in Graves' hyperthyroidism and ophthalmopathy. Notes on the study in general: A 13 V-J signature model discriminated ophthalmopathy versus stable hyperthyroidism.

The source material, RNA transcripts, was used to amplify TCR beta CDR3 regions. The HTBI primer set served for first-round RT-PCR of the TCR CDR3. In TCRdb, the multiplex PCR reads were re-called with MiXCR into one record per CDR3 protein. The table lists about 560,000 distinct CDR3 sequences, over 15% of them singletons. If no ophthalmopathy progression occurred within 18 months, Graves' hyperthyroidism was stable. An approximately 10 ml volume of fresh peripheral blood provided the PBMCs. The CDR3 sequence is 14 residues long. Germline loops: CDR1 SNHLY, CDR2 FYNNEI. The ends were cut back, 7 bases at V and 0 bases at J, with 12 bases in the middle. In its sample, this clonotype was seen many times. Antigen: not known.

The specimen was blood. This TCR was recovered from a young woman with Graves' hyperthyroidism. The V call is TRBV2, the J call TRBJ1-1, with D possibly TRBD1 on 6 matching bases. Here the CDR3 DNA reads TGTGCCAGCAATTACAGGGCCCTGAACACTGAAGCTTTCTTT. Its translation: CASNYRALNTEAFF.